Shown below are 26 T cell receptor beta chains from a single sample sequenced in a study of blood T cell repertoires in COVID-19. TCRdb's copy holds only in-frame clones and misses some; the assay was immunoSEQ multiplex PCR. The sample yields approximately 270,000 clones, approximately 90% seen once. The sequencing input was PBMCs or T cells enriched from blood (not recorded which). Receptors originate from a man between 40 and 49 years old who had been exposed to COVID-19.

This clone was detected once. The chain combines TRBV7-6 with TRBJ2-1, with D perhaps TRBD1 (5 bases). Trimming cost V 1 base and J 7 bases, with 14 bases left between them. Germline CDR1 reads SGHVS; CDR2 reads FNYEAQ. The length of the CDR3 is 15 residues. CDR3 loop: CASSLGQGSRNEQFF. The CDR3 nucleotides read TGTGCCAGCAGCTTAGGGCAGGGTAGTAGAAATGAGCAGTTCTTC.

The gene calls are TRBV19 and TRBJ1-1; D uncertain. Germline CDR1 and CDR2: LNHDA and SQIVND (reference sequence). V shed 9 bases and J shed 4 bases, with 12 bases lying between them. The CDR3 spans 12 residues. The CDR3 region is CASEGRSTEAFF. Here the CDR3 DNA reads TGTGCCAGCGAGGGTCGGTCCACTGAAGCTTTCTTT. Full variable domain (rest looked up from reference TRBV19 and TRBJ1-1): DGGITQSPKYLFRKEGQNVTLSCEQNLNHDAMYWYRQDPGQGLRLIYYSQIVNDFQKGDIAEGYSVSREKKESFPLTVTSAQKNPTAFYLCASEGRSTEAFFGQGTRLTVV.

This chain connects TRBV14 to TRBJ1-6; the match to TRBD1 covers 7 bases. Trimming cost V 2 bases and J 14 bases; bases outside gene matches: 9. The CDR3 runs 14 residues. Per germline, CDR1 SGHDN and CDR2 FVKESK. CDR3 protein: CASSQQGQTPTLHF. DNA for the CDR3: TGTGCCAGCAGCCAACAGGGACAGACGCCGACCCTCCACTTT.

CDR3 region: CASSQTSGSSNEQFF. The CDR3 DNA sequence: TGCGCCAGCAGCCAGACTAGCGGGAGTTCAAATGAGCAGTTCTTC. The chain employs TRBV4-3 and TRBJ2-1; 12 bases map to TRBD2. The CDR3 length is 15 residues. Trimming at V came to 3 bases and at J to 7 bases, leaving 4 bases not matched to a gene. The germline V gene encodes CDR1 LGHNA and CDR2 YSLEER.

The V gene is TRBV5-1, the J gene TRBJ2-7; maybe TRBD2 (5 bases). This CDR3 has 12 amino acids. Trimming took 5 bases from V and 7 from J, leaving 13 bases between them. Germline CDR1 reads SGHRS; CDR2 reads YFSETQ. The CDR3 DNA sequence: TGCGCCAGCAGGACTACGGTTGGGGAGCAGTACTTC. This translates into CASRTTVGEQYF.

The chain recombines TRBV28 with TRBJ2-1; TRBD2 is a possible D gene (6 bases). Germline V CDR1 and CDR2: MDHEN, SYDVKM. V lost 1 base and J 2 bases, leaving 21 bases between the germline ends. The CDR3 is made up of 19 amino acids. CDR3: CASSLLYPARGSPYNEQFF. In DNA, the CDR3 is TGTGCCAGCAGTTTATTATACCCGGCGCGGGGCTCCCCCTACAATGAGCAGTTCTTC. Variable domain in full (rest from reference TRBV28 and TRBJ2-1): DVKVTQSSRYLVKRTGEKVFLECVQDMDHENMFWYRQDPGLGLRLIYFSYDVKMKEKGDIPEGYSVSREKKERFSLILESASTNQTSMYLCASSLLYPARGSPYNEQFFGPGTRLTVL.

The CDR3 loop reads CASSLIGTEAFF. The CDR3 DNA follows: TGTGCCAGCAGCTTAATCGGGACAGAAGCTTTCTTT. V and J are TRBV11-2 and TRBJ1-1; possibly TRBD1 for D (6 bases). V lost 2 bases, J lost 8 bases, and 9 bases lay in between. This CDR3 spans 12 amino acids. In germline, CDR1 is SGHAT, CDR2 FQNNGV.

The rearrangement uses TRBV7-6 and TRBJ1-1; the D gene is possibly TRBD1 (5 bases). This CDR3 spans 15 amino acids. From germline, CDR1 is SGHVS and CDR2 FNYEAQ. V lost 0 bases to trimming and J lost 1 base, with 9 bases between them. This chain's CDR3 is CASSLANTGNTEAFF. Here the CDR3 DNA reads TGTGCCAGCAGCTTAGCGAATACAGGGAACACTGAAGCTTTCTTT.

This rearrangement joins TRBV4-3 to TRBJ2-1; tentative D call: TRBD1 (6 bases). This CDR3 is 14 amino acids long. V lost 0 bases and J 10 bases, leaving 13 bases between the germline ends. The germline gives CDR1 LGHNA, CDR2 YSLEER. The CDR3 bases are TGCGCCAGCAGCCAAGATAGGGGGTTCAGGGAGCAGTTCTTC. Translating it yields CASSQDRGFREQFF.

The chain has TRBV5-8 and TRBJ1-4, with 9 positions matching TRBD1. There are 15 residues in the CDR3. V shed 4 bases, J shed 3 bases, and the junction held 4 bases outside the gene matches. In germline, CDR1 is SGHTS, CDR2 YDEGEE. The CDR3 DNA sequence: TGTGCCAGCAGCCCTCGACAGGGGGCTAATGAAAAACTGTTTTTT. It codes for CASSPRQGANEKLFF.

V gene TRBV7-6 combines with J gene TRBJ2-1, with a weak D call TRBD2 (5 bases). The CDR3 has 16 amino acids. Per germline, CDR1 SGHVS and CDR2 FNYEAQ. V dropped 6 bases and J dropped 7 bases, with 22 bases sitting between them. The CDR3: CASSQLSSGAGNEQFF. As DNA, the CDR3 is TGTGCCAGCAGTCAGCTTAGCAGCGGAGCTGGGAATGAGCAGTTCTTC. Full variable domain (outside the CDR3, taken from reference TRBV7-6 and TRBJ2-1): GAGVSQSPRYKVTKRGQDVALRCDPISGHVSLYWYRQALGQGPEFLTYFNYEAQQDKSGLPNDRFSAERPEGSISTLTIQRTEQRDSAMYRCASSQLSSGAGNEQFFGPGTRLTVL.

The J gene is TRBJ2-1, the V gene TRBV18, with a weak D call TRBD2 (5 bases). Trimming pared 2 bases from V and 4 bases from J, leaving 6 bases between. The CDR3 is made up of 13 amino acids. Germline values: CDR1 KGHSH, CDR2 LQKENI. Written as DNA, the CDR3 is TGTGCCAGCTCACCAGAGGGTTACAATGAGCAGTTCTTC. This gives the protein CASSPEGYNEQFF.

CDR3 amino acids: CACIVDRAGNTIYF. Here the CDR3 DNA reads TGTGCCTGTATCGTGGACAGGGCTGGAAACACCATATATTTT. This chain connects TRBV30 to TRBJ1-3, with 8 nucleotides matching TRBD1. The CDR3 is made up of 14 amino acids. CDR1 is GTSNPN and CDR2 is SVGIG in the germline V gene (reference sequence). Trimming removed 6 bases from V and 2 bases from J; junction bases left unmatched: 6.

The chain has TRBV3-1 (or the pseudogene TRBV3-2) and TRBJ1-4, with 8 bases that match TRBD1. There are 16 residues in the CDR3. V dropped 5 bases and J dropped 0; count of bases not matched to a gene: 5. CDR1 LGHDT and CDR2 YNNKEL come from the germline V gene (reference sequence). In DNA form, the CDR3 reads TGTGCCAGCAGCTCCAGGGGGCCCTCAACTAATGAAAAACTGTTTTTT. This encodes CASSSRGPSTNEKLFF.

The J gene is TRBJ2-3, the V gene TRBV4-3; TRBD2 agrees at 8 bases. The CDR3 totals 18 residues. Germline-derived CDR1 and CDR2 are LGHNA and YSLEER. With 2 bases clipped from V and 5 bases from J, the junction kept 15 bases outside the gene matches. As DNA, the CDR3 is TGCGCCAGCAGCCAAAACGGACTAGCCGGAAACAATAGAGATACGCAGTATTTT. It encodes CASSQNGLAGNNRDTQYF.

J is TRBJ2-7 and V is TRBV19; D might be TRBD2 (6 bases). V was clipped by 6 bases and J by 5 bases, with 20 bases between them. This CDR3 region has 15 residues. CDR1 and CDR2 (germline): LNHDA, SQIVND (reference sequence). The CDR3 sequence: CASSPPGAGNDEQYF. CDR3 in DNA: TGTGCCAGTAGCCCCCCGGGCGCGGGAAACGACGAGCAGTACTTC.

The chain is built from TRBV5-4 and TRBJ1-1; D is unclear. Trimming took off 1 base at V and 0 bases at J, with 13 bases between the two ends. This CDR3 has 16 residues. Germline CDR1 SGHNT, CDR2 YYREEE (reference sequence). The DNA of the CDR3 is TGTGCCAGCAGCTTGAATGGGCTTTCCTTGAACACTGAAGCTTTCTTT. Protein product: CASSLNGLSLNTEAFF.

The rearrangement uses TRBV19 and TRBJ1-4; D perhaps matches TRBD1 (6 bases). Germline V lookup: CDR1 LNHDA, CDR2 SQIVND (reference sequence). The ends were cut back, 6 bases at V and 3 bases at J, with 11 bases in the middle. The CDR3 runs to 14 residues. CDR3 nucleotides: TGTGCCAGTAGGACGGACAGCCCTAATGAAAAACTGTTTTTT. It is translated as CASRTDSPNEKLFF.

The chain uses TRBV3-1 (or the pseudogene TRBV3-2) and TRBJ1-1; no clear D gene. The germline V and J ends were trimmed by 0 bases and 0 bases, with 5 bases remaining between them. This CDR3 has 14 residues. Germline CDR1 is LGHDT and CDR2 is YNNKEL (reference sequence). The CDR3 region is CASSQESLNTEAFF. The CDR3 DNA follows: TGTGCCAGCAGCCAAGAGAGTTTGAACACTGAAGCTTTCTTT.

This clone was counted a single time. CDR3 protein: CATSRGTGDAYNEQFF. The CDR3 DNA sequence: TGTGCCACCAGCAGAGGGACAGGGGATGCCTACAATGAGCAGTTCTTC. This sequence joins TRBV15 and TRBJ2-1, with 9 positions matching TRBD1. Germline V gene data show CDR1 as LNHNV and CDR2 as YYDKDF (reference sequence). J gave up 2 bases and V 1 base, and 3 bases lay outside the gene matches. CDR3 length: 16 amino acids.

CDR3 nucleotides: TGTGCCACCAGCAGAGCGGGACAGGGTAACACTGAAGCTTTCTTT. Translated: CATSRAGQGNTEAFF. The rearrangement uses TRBV15 and TRBJ1-1, with 9 positions matching TRBD1. Germline assignment: CDR1 LNHNV and CDR2 YYDKDF (reference sequence). J lost 2 bases, V lost 1 base, and 2 bases had no gene match. The CDR3 is made up of 15 amino acids. The variable domain in full, with the rest retrieved from reference TRBV15 and TRBJ1-1, is DAMVIQNPRYQVTQFGKPVTLSCSQTLNHNVMYWYQQKSSQAPKLLFHYYDKDFNNEADTPDNFQSRRPNTSFCFLDIRSPGLGDTAMYLCATSRAGQGNTEAFFGQGTRLTVV.

CDR3 sequence (DNA): TGTGCCAGCAGGGACAGGGCTTCATACGAGCAGTACTTC. Protein product: CASRDRASYEQYF. The V gene is TRBV6-5, the J gene TRBJ2-7, with 8 bases lining up with TRBD1. CDR1 is MNHEY, CDR2 SVGAGI, per germline. CDR3 length: 13 amino acids. V was clipped by 6 bases and J by 4 bases; unmatched bases: 5.

The chain couples TRBV7-2 to TRBJ1-1, with D possibly TRBD1 on 6 matching bases. Per the germline V gene, CDR1 is SGHTA and CDR2 is FQGNSA. Trimming removed 7 bases at V and 4 bases at J, with 16 bases between. The CDR3 is made up of 14 amino acids. CDR3 amino acids: CASTYDRSRTEAFF. For the CDR3, the DNA is TGTGCCAGCACCTATGACAGGTCCCGCACTGAAGCTTTCTTT.

This chain connects TRBV6-1 to TRBJ2-3; no firm D call. Germline CDR1 is MNHNS and CDR2 is SASEGT. With 0 bases removed from V and 14 bases from J, the gap between germline ends came to 15 bases. The CDR3 has 13 residues. The CDR3 is CASSEAGSRWRYF. The DNA of the CDR3 is TGTGCCAGCAGTGAAGCTGGCAGCCGGTGGAGGTATTTT.

The rearrangement links TRBV3-1 (or the pseudogene TRBV3-2) to TRBJ1-4; unclear D gene. The V end was cut by 4 bases, the J end by 6 bases, with 9 bases between. In germline, CDR1 is LGHDT, CDR2 YNNKEL (reference sequence). The CDR3 covers 13 residues. CDR3 DNA: TGTGCCAGCAGCCCCCGAGGAGATGAAAAACTGTTTTTT. Its protein product is CASSPRGDEKLFF.

This chain joins TRBV9 and TRBJ1-2, with D tentatively TRBD1 (5 bases). CDR3 length: 17 residues. From germline, CDR1 is SGDLS and CDR2 YYNGEE. Trimming pared 1 base from V and 1 base from J, leaving 17 bases between. The CDR3 loop is CASSVRGTDPFNYGYTF. DNA of the CDR3: TGTGCCAGCAGCGTACGGGGGACCGATCCTTTTAACTATGGCTACACCTTC.